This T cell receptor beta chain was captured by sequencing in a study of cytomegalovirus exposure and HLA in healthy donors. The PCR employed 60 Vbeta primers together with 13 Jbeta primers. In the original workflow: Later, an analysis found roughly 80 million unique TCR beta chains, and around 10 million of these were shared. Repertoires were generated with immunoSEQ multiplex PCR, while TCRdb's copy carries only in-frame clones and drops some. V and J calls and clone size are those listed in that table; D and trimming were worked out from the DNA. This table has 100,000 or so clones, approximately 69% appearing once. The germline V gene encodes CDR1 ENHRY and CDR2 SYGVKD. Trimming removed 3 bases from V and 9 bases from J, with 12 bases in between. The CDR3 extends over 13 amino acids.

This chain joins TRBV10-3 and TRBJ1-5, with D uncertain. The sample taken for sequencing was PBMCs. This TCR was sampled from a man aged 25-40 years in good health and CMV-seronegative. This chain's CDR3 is CAISDSPEGPQHF. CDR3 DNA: TGTGCCATCAGTGATAGCCCAGAGGGGCCCCAGCATTTT.